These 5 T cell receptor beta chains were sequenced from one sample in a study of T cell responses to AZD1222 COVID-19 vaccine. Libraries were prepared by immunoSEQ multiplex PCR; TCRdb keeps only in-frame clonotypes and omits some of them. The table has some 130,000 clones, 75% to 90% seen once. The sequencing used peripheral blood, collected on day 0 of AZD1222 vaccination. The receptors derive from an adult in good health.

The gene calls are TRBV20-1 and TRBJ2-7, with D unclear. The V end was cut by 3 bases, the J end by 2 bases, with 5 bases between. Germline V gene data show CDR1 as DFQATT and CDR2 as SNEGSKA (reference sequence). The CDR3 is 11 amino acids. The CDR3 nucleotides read TGCAGTGCTAGGGAGACCTACGAGCAGTACTTC. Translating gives CSARETYEQYF.

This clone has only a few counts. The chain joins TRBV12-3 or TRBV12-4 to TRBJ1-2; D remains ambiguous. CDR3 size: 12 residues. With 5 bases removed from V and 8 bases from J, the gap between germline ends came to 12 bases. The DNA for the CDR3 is TGTGCCAGCAGTCTCCGCGGGAGCGGCTACACCTTC. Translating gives CASSLRGSGYTF.

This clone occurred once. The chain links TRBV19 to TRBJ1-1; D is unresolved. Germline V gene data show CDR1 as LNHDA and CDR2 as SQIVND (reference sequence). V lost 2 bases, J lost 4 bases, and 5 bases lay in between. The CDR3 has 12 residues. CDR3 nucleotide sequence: TGTGCCAGTAGTATATGGGCCACTGAAGCTTTCTTT. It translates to CASSIWATEAFF.

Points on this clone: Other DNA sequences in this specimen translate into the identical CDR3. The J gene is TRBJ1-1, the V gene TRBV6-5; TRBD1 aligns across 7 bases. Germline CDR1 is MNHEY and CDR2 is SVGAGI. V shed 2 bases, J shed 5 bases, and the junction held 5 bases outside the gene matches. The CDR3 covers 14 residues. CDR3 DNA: TGTGCCAGCAGTTACGAGGGGGCGCGAACTGAAGCTTTCTTT. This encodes CASSYEGARTEAFF.

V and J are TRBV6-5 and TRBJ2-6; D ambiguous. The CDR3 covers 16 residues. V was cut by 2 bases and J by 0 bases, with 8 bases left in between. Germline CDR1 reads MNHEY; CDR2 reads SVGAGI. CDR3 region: CASSYSYLSGANVLTF. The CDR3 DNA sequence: TGTGCCAGCAGTTACAGCTACCTCTCTGGGGCCAACGTCCTGACTTTC.